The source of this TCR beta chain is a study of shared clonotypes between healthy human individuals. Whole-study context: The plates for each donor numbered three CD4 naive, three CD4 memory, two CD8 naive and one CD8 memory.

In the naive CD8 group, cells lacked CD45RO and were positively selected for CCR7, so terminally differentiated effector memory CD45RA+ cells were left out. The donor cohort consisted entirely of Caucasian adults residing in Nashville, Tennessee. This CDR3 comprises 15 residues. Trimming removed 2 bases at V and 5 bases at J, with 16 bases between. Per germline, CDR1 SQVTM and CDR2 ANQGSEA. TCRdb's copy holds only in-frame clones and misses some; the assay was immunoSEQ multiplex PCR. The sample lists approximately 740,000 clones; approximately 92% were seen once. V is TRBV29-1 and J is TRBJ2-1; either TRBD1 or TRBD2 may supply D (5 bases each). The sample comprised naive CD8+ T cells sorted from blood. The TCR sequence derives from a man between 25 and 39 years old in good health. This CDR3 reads CSVEIGTERDNEQFF. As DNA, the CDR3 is TGCAGCGTTGAAATTGGGACGGAAAGAGACAATGAGCAGTTCTTC.